This T cell receptor (beta chain) was retrieved from a study of CD8 T cells in ankylosing spondylitis. Study conclusions and caveats: Clones linked to disease were reported to show significant enrichment in matched ankylosing spondylitis synovial fluid. Several highly homologous variants made up a TCR beta motif, and this motif appeared characteristic of ankylosing spondylitis blood. Disease-linked clones were CD8+ and relatively rare in peripheral blood.

The CDR3 runs 13 residues. Germline-derived CDR1 and CDR2 are SGHAT and FQNNGV. By quantitative 5'-RACE with molecular barcodes, the TCR beta libraries were made. TCRdb re-analysed the 5' RACE reads in MiXCR, keeping a single row per CDR3 protein. The repertoire holds about 750,000 distinct CDR3 sequences, with around 19% as singletons. This clonotype was seen at least ten times. Its specificity is unknown. At one of its ends the junction is not consistent with the germline gene, which may arise from a read error. The receptor was isolated from a male donor with ankylosing spondylitis. The sample comprised blood, either unsorted or a sorted T cell fraction (not recorded which). This chain joins TRBV11-2 and TRBJ2-7, with 7 bases fitting TRBD2. The CDR3 DNA follows: TGTGCCAGCAGTTTAGGACTAGTCTACGAGCAGTACTTC. Protein: CASSLGLVYEQYF.